Sequencing of this TCR beta chain was carried out in a study of CD8+ T cells in alopecia areata (dated 2018 in TCRdb). General notes on the study: Treated patients were enrolled in an open-label pilot trial of oral tofacitinib at 5 to 10 mg twice daily for moderate-to-severe alopecia areata. Patients received tofacitinib for 6 to 18 months and were then followed off drug for 6 months to check for delayed response and recurrence. The SALT score, which quantifies the percentage of affected scalp surface area, was used to measure disease severity in treated patients. In both human patients and the C3H/HeJ mouse model, the study applied high-throughput TCRbeta sequencing to look at T cell clonal expansion in alopecia areata. On the human side, TCRbeta sequencing was run on scalp tissue and on sorted CD4+ and CD8+ peripheral blood T cells from healthy controls and from alopecia areata patients with either patchy or totalis/universalis disease. Tofacitinib-treated patients had biopsies at baseline and at 4 and 24 weeks of treatment, with a later scalp biopsy in several patients. Scalp clonality was compared across normal scalp (n=4), patchy alopecia areata scalp (n=8), and alopecia totalis/universalis scalp (n=8). RNA was extracted with the PAXgene miRNA kit for fixed scalp, the miRNeasy kit for PBMCs, and the RNeasy kit for mouse skin. TCRbeta CDR3 regions were amplified by immunoSEQ multiplex PCR using 35 Vbeta forward and 13 Jbeta reverse primers. Findings and caveats that apply to the study as a whole: Unlike mouse skin, where gammadelta T cells dominate, normal human skin contains resident alphabeta T cells that get sequenced too, which complicates analysis of the scalp TCR repertoire. During tofacitinib treatment, many expanded lesional clones remained in scalp and blood, and this persistence may partly explain relapse after treatment is stopped. TCR sequences shared between patients were less clear than in mice, possibly partly because of HLA diversity in the patient population. Lesional scalp, especially in alopecia totalis/universalis, showed higher clonality and more expanded CD8+ clones than normal scalp, suggesting antigenic drive. Because the treated cohort was small and included a single nonresponder, larger studies are needed to assess links between baseline CD8+ expansion and response. Scalp clonality and the number of expanded CD8+ clones among the top 100 scalp clones were significantly decreased by tofacitinib.

The treatment or condition label, read with the paper, signifies: oral pan-JAK inhibitor, 5-10 mg twice daily. From alopecia areata patients, peripheral blood was collected along with lesional scalp punch biopsies. PBMCs were separated by density centrifugation and stained for CD3, CD4 and CD8, after which CD4+ and CD8+ T cells were sorted on a FACSAria. The receptor library was made with the immunoSEQ multiplex PCR assay. RNA was extracted from all samples and reverse transcribed into cDNA, which served as template for TCR sequencing. SuperScript III was used for first-strand cDNA synthesis, primed with a 2:1 mix of oligo-dT and random hexamers. A synthetic immune receptor repertoire was used to measure amplification bias, and any remaining bias was corrected computationally. The original methods were these. Raw reads were preprocessed to remove errors, and CDR3 was defined according to IMGT conventions as the region from the conserved cysteine to phenylalanine. Clonality was calculated as 1 minus Shannon entropy normalized by log2 of the number of productive unique TCRs. CD4 or CD8 identity of scalp clones was inferred by cross-referencing scalp TCRbeta sequences with sorted blood CD4 and CD8 repertoires. TCRdb limited this immuneACCESS table to in-frame rearrangements with V and J called. A share of clones is missing; checked studies link under half to unresolved V genes, and the rest is unexplained. V and J calls and clone size come straight from that table; D and trimming were deduced from the DNA. The sample table records about 210,000 clones; less than 50% of these occur just once. 2% to 3% of the sample lies in the top ten.

For this clone: Its specific antigen is unknown. No much larger clonotype is one base removed from it; base qualities were not supplied.

This material consisted of CD4+ T cells sorted from blood, taken around week 36, from a patient treated with tofacitinib. The receptor comes from a human donor with alopecia areata.

The CDR3: CASSQAGSNQPQHF. The DNA sequence is TGTGCCAGCAGCCAAGCGGGTAGCAATCAGCCCCAGCATTTT. The chain joins TRBV14 to TRBJ1-5; the D gene is not confidently resolved. As encoded in the germline V gene, CDR1 is SGHDN while CDR2 is FVKESK. At the junction V is shortened by 1 base and J by 0 bases, with 4 bases in between. CDR3 length: 14 amino acids, cysteine to phenylalanine. Only the CDR3 region is kept as DNA, spanning 42 bases read in frame from base 1.